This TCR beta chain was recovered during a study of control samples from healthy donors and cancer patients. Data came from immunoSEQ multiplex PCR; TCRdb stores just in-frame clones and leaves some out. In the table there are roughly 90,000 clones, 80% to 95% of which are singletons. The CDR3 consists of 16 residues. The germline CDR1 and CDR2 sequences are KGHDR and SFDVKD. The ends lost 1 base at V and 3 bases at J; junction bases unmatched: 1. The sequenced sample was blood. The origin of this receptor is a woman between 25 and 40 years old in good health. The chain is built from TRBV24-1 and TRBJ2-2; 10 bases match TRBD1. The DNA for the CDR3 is TGTGCCACCAGTGATTTCGGGACAGGGGACACCGGGGAGCTGTTTTTT. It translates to CATSDFGTGDTGELFF.